The 16 T cell receptor beta chains in this list originate from one sample, sequenced in a study of a mutant IDH1 vaccine in newly diagnosed glioma. Time point in this sample: week 5, during vaccination. Doses of 300 ug of mutant IDH1 20-mer peptide were given with topical imiquimod. The protocol was immunoSEQ multiplex PCR, while the TCRdb copy is restricted to in-frame clones and leaves out a portion. This sample yields about 58,000 clones, of which around 80% are seen a single time; about 7% belongs to the top ten. What these receptors recognize is not known. The source material was PBMCs, sampled from a glioma patient whose treatment included an IDH1 peptide vaccine. The origin of the receptors is a woman aged 50 to 60 with glioma.

The DNA of the CDR3 is TGCGCCAGCAGCCAAGTGGTGGGCTATGAGCAGTTCTTC. Protein product: CASSQVVGYEQFF. The rearrangement joins TRBV4-3 to TRBJ2-1; the D is unclear. Between the trimmed V and J ends, which lost 1 base and 8 bases, there was a span of 9 bases. The CDR3 extends over 13 amino acids. Germline V gives CDR1 LGHNA, CDR2 YSLEER.

This sequence joins TRBV7-2 and TRBJ1-5; unclear D gene. Trimming pared 2 bases from V and 7 bases from J, leaving 12 bases between. CDR3 size: 14 residues. The germline V gene encodes CDR1 SGHTA and CDR2 FQGNSA. This CDR3 reads CASSLSVGRQPQHF. The DNA for the CDR3 is TGTGCCAGCAGCTTATCCGTGGGAAGACAGCCCCAGCATTTT.

The chain employs TRBV19 and TRBJ1-5, with D perhaps TRBD1 (5 bases). Germline CDR1 LNHDA, CDR2 SQIVND (reference sequence). There are 15 residues in the CDR3. Trimming removed 3 bases at V and 5 bases at J, with 14 bases between. The CDR3 coding sequence is TGTGCCAGTAGTATGGGGGGACTAAAGGATCAGCCCCAGCATTTT. Translated, it gives CASSMGGLKDQPQHF.

The genes are TRBV7-3 and TRBJ2-2, with TRBD1 matching over 7 bases. Germline CDR1 and CDR2: SGHTA and FQGTGA. Losses at the gene ends were 5 bases for V and 1 base for J; bases not matched to a gene: 4. The CDR3 runs 15 residues. The CDR3 protein is CASSLQGVNTGELFF. CDR3 in DNA: TGTGCCAGCAGCCTCCAGGGGGTGAACACCGGGGAGCTGTTTTTT.

This clone has a handful of counts. The chain links TRBV11-2 to TRBJ1-1; possibly TRBD1 for D (6 bases). In germline, CDR1 is SGHAT, CDR2 FQNNGV. The CDR3 runs to 16 residues. V lost 5 bases, J lost 2 bases, and 18 bases lay in between. The CDR3, as DNA: TGTGCCAGCAGCGTAACAACAGGGTCCTACAACACTGAAGCTTTCTTT. Encoded protein: CASSVTTGSYNTEAFF.

V and J are TRBV13 and TRBJ1-2; D perhaps matches TRBD1 (5 bases). This CDR3 has 17 residues. Germline lookup yields CDR1 PRHDT and CDR2 FYEKMQ (reference sequence). Trimming removed 0 bases at V and 4 bases at J, with 18 bases between. CDR3 DNA sequence: TGTGCCAGCAGCTTAGGAGAGGGACGGATTATCCCCTATGGCTACACCTTC. Its translation is CASSLGEGRIIPYGYTF.

The chain has TRBV5-1 and TRBJ2-7, with D possibly called TRBD1 or TRBD2 (5 bases each). Germline loops: CDR1 SGHRS, CDR2 YFSETQ. V lost 2 bases to trimming and J lost 6 bases, with 12 bases between them. This CDR3 spans 13 amino acids. The CDR3 is CASSFLGDLEQYF. The CDR3 DNA follows: TGCGCCAGCAGCTTCTTAGGGGACCTCGAGCAGTACTTC.

This chain links TRBV5-1 with TRBJ1-2, with D unclear. V was clipped by 4 bases and J by 1 base, with 14 bases between them. Germline V gene data show CDR1 as SGHRS and CDR2 as YFSETQ. This CDR3 is 15 amino acids long. CDR3: CASSPKTLLNYGYTF. As DNA, the CDR3 is TGCGCCAGCAGCCCGAAAACTCTCCTTAACTATGGCTACACCTTC.

The rearrangement joins TRBV5-5 to TRBJ2-1; 9 bases agree with TRBD2. The germline V gene has CDR1 SGHKS and CDR2 YYEKEE (reference sequence). This CDR3 is built from 18 residues. V trimming: 2 bases; J trimming: 0 bases; junction bases outside the gene matches: 9. The DNA of the CDR3 is TGTGCCAGCAGCTTCCTACCTAGCGGGGTTCTCTCCTACAATGAGCAGTTCTTC. Translating gives CASSFLPSGVLSYNEQFF.

The chain links TRBV7-2 to TRBJ2-7, with 8 bases identical to TRBD2. This CDR3 has 11 amino acids. CDR1 and CDR2 (germline): SGHTA, FQGNSA. V dropped 10 bases and J dropped 3; count of bases not matched to a gene: 2. In DNA form, the CDR3 reads TGTGCCACAACTAGCGGCTACGAGCAGTACTTC. It is translated as CATTSGYEQYF.

This clone was observed a few times. The CDR3 nucleotides are TGTGCCAGCGATCGCGGAACTGAAGCTTTCTTT. Amino acid sequence: CASDRGTEAFF. This chain links TRBV2 with TRBJ1-1; unclear D gene. The CDR3 loop spans 11 amino acids. V was clipped by 8 bases and J by 5 bases, with 9 bases between them. Germline V gene data show CDR1 as SNHLY and CDR2 as FYNNEI.

This clone came up once. This chain links TRBV7-2 with TRBJ2-7; the D gene is possibly TRBD2 (6 bases). The germline V gene has CDR1 SGHTA and CDR2 FQGNSA. V lost 5 bases to trimming and J lost 2 bases, with 16 bases between them. This CDR3 comprises 15 residues. In DNA form, the CDR3 reads TGTGCCAGCAGCAACCGGGACGGACTAACCTACGAGCAGTACTTC. It codes for CASSNRDGLTYEQYF.

There are a few counts of this clone. This CDR3 reads CASSIWNTEAFF. The CDR3 DNA follows: TGTGCCAGTAGTATCTGGAACACTGAAGCTTTCTTT. V usage is TRBV19 and J usage is TRBJ1-1, with D unclear. CDR3 length: 12 residues. V was shortened by 3 bases and J by 1 base, with 3 bases between the two germline ends. Germline lookup yields CDR1 LNHDA and CDR2 SQIVND (reference sequence).

The gene calls are TRBV6-1 and TRBJ2-3; a weak D match, TRBD2 (6 bases). CDR1 is MNHNS and CDR2 is SASEGT in the germline V gene. The length of the CDR3 is 14 residues. The V end was cut by 4 bases, the J end by 6 bases, with 14 bases between. The CDR3 is CASSGGLSGDTQYF. DNA of the CDR3: TGTGCCAGCAGTGGGGGACTCTCGGGGGATACGCAGTATTTT.

The chain joins TRBV10-3 to TRBJ2-4; perhaps TRBD1 as D (5 bases). This CDR3 comprises 16 residues. V dropped 2 bases and J dropped 4 bases, with 15 bases sitting between them. Germline values: CDR1 ENHRY, CDR2 SYGVKD. The CDR3 DNA is TGTGCCATCAGTGAGATGACTGGGGCGGCTAAAAACATTCAGTACTTC. Residues: CAISEMTGAAKNIQYF.

A few counts support this clone. The V call is TRBV19, the J call TRBJ1-1, with 7 bases lining up with TRBD1. CDR1 is LNHDA, CDR2 SQIVND, per germline (reference sequence). Losses at the gene ends were 1 base for V and 3 bases for J; bases not matched to a gene: 5. The CDR3 totals 15 residues. CDR3 sequence (DNA): TGTGCCAGTAGTATAGGCACAGGGGTGGACACTGAAGCTTTCTTT. Translating it yields CASSIGTGVDTEAFF.